This T cell receptor beta chain was sequenced during a study of beta chain features in type 1 diabetes. Study-level results: All four CD4+ subsets of Type 1 diabetes patients contained TCRB CDR3s that were moderately but significantly shorter. Relative to healthy donors, patients appeared to have naive, central memory and Treg TCRB repertoires that were more similar. Although PCR might favor shorter templates, it would do so equally in patients and controls.

The CDR3 spans 14 residues. Per the germline V gene, CDR1 is MDHEN and CDR2 is SYDVKM. Trimming took 2 bases from V and 7 from J; bases not matched to a gene: 5. Heparinised blood was drawn once per donor, averaging approximately 100 mL. Sorting produced populations that all topped 98% purity. As for this clone: Its target is not known.

Isolated RNA was reverse transcribed in full, so expressed TCRB transcripts were sequenced. Sequencing used immunoSEQ multiplex PCR; TCRdb keeps in-frame clones, though not all of them. Of over 200,000 clones detected, approximately 10% appear once; the ten largest clones hold roughly 0.017%. The receptor's source is a man under 40 with type 1 diabetes. The J gene is TRBJ1-2, the V gene TRBV28, with 9 bases fitting TRBD1. Sequencing used naive CD4+ T cells from blood. The CDR3 spells CASSLTGGAAGYTF. The CDR3 DNA is TGTGCCAGCAGTTTAACAGGGGGCGCAGCTGGCTACACCTTC.